This TCR beta chain was identified during a study of regulatory T cells in long-lasting Graves disease. General observations from the study: Persistent Graves' patients showed a TCR diversity that was lower than that of newly diagnosed ones.

Specified time point: persistent/refractory GD, antithyroid drugs over 5 years with positive TRAb. Extracted RNA from PBMCs served as the source of the TCR library. This clonotype was counted at least ten times. The antigen is not known. V lost 0 bases and J 4 bases, leaving 9 bases between the germline ends. The V gene's germline CDR1 is LNHNV and CDR2 YYDKDF (reference sequence). The CDR3 is 14 residues long. Combining iRepertoire HTBI primers with Arm-PCR of CDR3 regions, the authors built TCR beta libraries. TCRdb reanalysed the multiplex PCR reads using MiXCR and keeps one entry per CDR3 protein. In the table there are around 340,000 distinct CDR3 sequences, around a fifth of which are singletons.

Sequences were derived from peripheral blood mononuclear cells (PBMCs), sampled when the disease was refractory, from a patient treated with antithyroid drugs. V gene TRBV15 combines with J gene TRBJ1-2, with D uncertain. This receptor was identified in a female donor with Graves disease. The CDR3 loop reads CATSRDRPLYGYTF. The CDR3, as DNA: TGTGCCACCAGCAGAGACCGACCGCTCTATGGCTACACCTTC.